Shown below are 30 T cell receptor beta chains from a single sample sequenced in a study of blood T cell repertoires in COVID-19 (dated by TCRdb to between 2020 and 2021). Library preparation used the immunoSEQ multiplex PCR assay. Sourced from immuneACCESS, this table was stored by TCRdb with only in-frame sequences that have V and J called. A share of the clones is absent; for the studies checked, an unresolved V gene accounts for under half, and the remainder has no known explanation. Counted in this sample were some 240,000 clones; around three quarters of them appeared once. Jointly, the top ten make up 5.5% to 8.5% of the sample. Sequences were obtained from peripheral blood. All receptors derive from a woman between 65 and 79 years old with acute or convalescent COVID-19.

This CDR3 is CASSLVQGSTGELFF. CDR3 bases: TGTGCCAGCAGCTTAGTCCAGGGTAGCACCGGGGAGCTGTTTTTT. The chain links TRBV7-9 to TRBJ2-2; a weak D match, TRBD1 (5 bases). CDR1 and CDR2 from the germline V gene are SEHNR and FQNEAQ (reference sequence). V was trimmed by 1 base and J by 4 bases, leaving 10 bases between them. CDR3 length equals 15 residues. The full variable domain, completed using reference TRBV7-9 and TRBJ2-2, is DTGVSQNPRHKITKRGQNVTFRCDPISEHNRLYWYRQTLGQGPEFLTYFQNEAQLEKSRLLSDRFSAERPKGSFSTLEIQRTEQGDSAMYLCASSLVQGSTGELFFGEGSRLTVL.

The V gene is TRBV7-2, the J gene TRBJ2-2; D is undetermined. CDR1 SGHTA and CDR2 FQGNSA come from the germline V gene. The CDR3 has 15 residues. Trimming pared 3 bases from V and 1 base from J, leaving 9 bases between. CDR3 in amino acids: CASSLNRVNTGELFF. CDR3 nucleotides: TGTGCCAGCAGCTTGAACAGAGTGAACACCGGGGAGCTGTTTTTT.

V usage is TRBV4-2 and J usage is TRBJ2-1, with 10 bases identical to TRBD2. Germline V gene lookup returns CDR1 LGHNA and CDR2 YNFKEQ. The CDR3 is 15 residues long. V shed 5 bases, J shed 8 bases, and the junction held 9 bases outside the gene matches. The CDR3 bases are TGTGCCAGCAGCAGAAGCGGGGGGGCGCCCGATGAGCAGTTCTTC. The encoded protein is CASSRSGGAPDEQFF.

This clone was picked up one time. This specimen includes other DNA sequences encoding the same CDR3. The CDR3 region is CASSQGGGTEAFF. In DNA, the CDR3 is TGTGCCAGCAGCCAAGGGGGGGGCACTGAAGCTTTCTTT. The gene calls are TRBV3-1 (or the pseudogene TRBV3-2) and TRBJ1-1, with a weak D call TRBD1 (5 bases). CDR1 and CDR2 from the germline V gene are LGHDT and YNNKEL (reference sequence). This CDR3 has 13 amino acids. V lost 1 base to trimming and J lost 4 bases, with 7 bases between them.

The rearrangement links TRBV29-1 to TRBJ2-2; D is undetermined. The CDR3 is 14 residues long. Trimming stripped 4 bases from V and 0 bases from J, with 9 bases between. Germline assignment: CDR1 SQVTM and CDR2 ANQGSEA. CDR3 loop: CSVGRQANTGELFF. The CDR3 coding sequence is TGCAGCGTTGGTAGGCAGGCGAACACCGGGGAGCTGTTTTTT.

The chain uses TRBV30 and TRBJ2-3; tentatively, D is TRBD1 (5 bases). This CDR3 has 13 residues. Germline CDR1 reads GTSNPN; CDR2 reads SVGIG (reference sequence). V shed 1 base and J shed 0 bases, with 5 bases lying between them. CDR3 sequence: CAWSEGSTDTQYF. In nucleotides, the CDR3 is TGTGCCTGGAGTGAGGGGAGCACAGATACGCAGTATTTT. The variable domain in full, with the rest retrieved from reference TRBV30 and TRBJ2-3, is SQTIHQWPATLVQPVGSPLSLECTVEGTSNPNLYWYRQAAGRGLQLLFYSVGIGQISSEVPQNLSASRPQDRQFILSSKKLLLSDSGFYLCAWSEGSTDTQYFGPGTRLTVL.

This chain links TRBV5-3 with TRBJ2-3; 11 bases line up with TRBD2. TRBV5-3 is an open reading frame, and its role is uncertain. V lost 0 bases, J lost 5 bases, and 2 bases stayed unmatched. The CDR3 has 15 residues. DNA for the CDR3: TGTGCCAGAAGCTTGGATAGCGGGGGGGGAGATACGCAGTATTTT. It specifies CARSLDSGGGDTQYF.

The chain couples TRBV3-1 (or the pseudogene TRBV3-2) to TRBJ1-1, with TRBD1 matching 9 bases. In germline, CDR1 is LGHDT, CDR2 YNNKEL (reference sequence). V trimming: 4 bases; J trimming: 0 bases; junction bases outside the gene matches: 3. This CDR3 comprises 15 residues. CDR3 bases: TGTGCCAGCAGCCCCCGGGACAGGGTGAACACTGAAGCTTTCTTT. This gives the protein CASSPRDRVNTEAFF.

This chain uses TRBV21-1 with TRBJ2-5; whether TRBD2, the table's D call, matches the DNA was not checked. TRBV21-1 is noted as a pseudogene. CDR3 length: 19 amino acids. CDR3 nucleotide sequence: TGTGCCAGCAGCAAAGGAGGTTCTAGAGTAGCGGATGGCCAAGAGACCCAGTACTTC. This translates into CASSKGGSRVADGQETQYF.

This chain uses TRBV5-6 with TRBJ2-7, with 10 bases that match TRBD1. V lost 2 bases, J lost 5 bases, and 13 bases stayed unmatched. Germline V gene lookup returns CDR1 SGHDT and CDR2 YYEEEE. The CDR3 consists of 17 residues. CDR3 amino acids: CASSFSGTGDWWNEQYF. The CDR3 region has the DNA TGTGCCAGCAGCTTCTCTGGGACAGGGGACTGGTGGAACGAGCAGTACTTC.

In its sample, this clone was seen a few times. V usage is TRBV11-3 and J usage is TRBJ2-7; D is possibly TRBD1 (5 bases). CDR3 length: 18 residues. Germline CDR1 and CDR2: SGHNT and YENEEA. V lost 0 bases to trimming and J lost 4 bases, with 22 bases between them. The CDR3 sequence: CASSLDGREPRFKYEQYV. The CDR3 region has the DNA TGTGCCAGCAGCTTAGATGGCAGGGAACCGAGATTTAAATACGAGCAGTACGTC.

The chain couples TRBV11-1 to TRBJ2-3; D unresolved. This CDR3 is built from 13 residues. Per the germline V gene, CDR1 is SGHAT and CDR2 is FQDESV (reference sequence). The ends were cut back, 2 bases at V and 7 bases at J, with 10 bases in the middle. The CDR3 region is CASSLRRRNTQYF. The CDR3 nucleotides read TGTGCCAGCAGCTTAAGGCGGAGAAATACGCAGTATTTT.

This clone has more than one count but fewer than ten. The J gene is TRBJ1-1, the V gene TRBV6-1, with no clear D. The V gene's germline CDR1 is MNHNS and CDR2 SASEGT. V was trimmed by 3 bases and J by 0 bases, leaving 5 bases between them. This CDR3 spans 13 amino acids. The CDR3 DNA reads TGTGCCAGCAGTGAGTCAGTGAACACTGAAGCTTTCTTT. It specifies CASSESVNTEAFF.

V is TRBV27 and J is TRBJ1-5; TRBD1 matches at 8 bases. The CDR3 has 17 amino acids. Germline CDR1 and CDR2: MNHEY and SMNVEV (reference sequence). V trimming: 11 bases; J trimming: 1 base; junction bases outside the gene matches: 16. The chain's CDR3 is CAGLDREFAVSNQPQHF. In DNA, the CDR3 is TGTGCCGGACTGGACAGGGAGTTCGCTGTGAGCAATCAGCCCCAGCATTTT.

This chain joins TRBV3-1 (or the pseudogene TRBV3-2) and TRBJ2-4; TRBD1 might be the D (5 bases). V lost 0 bases and J lost 2, with 14 bases in between. The CDR3 has 17 amino acids. CDR1 is LGHDT and CDR2 is YNNKEL in the germline V gene (reference sequence). The CDR3 sequence is CASSQDIGVGSKNIQYF. In DNA form, the CDR3 reads TGTGCCAGCAGCCAAGATATAGGGGTAGGATCCAAAAACATTCAGTACTTC.

The chain joins TRBV11-3 to TRBJ2-2; 10 bases align to TRBD1. Germline CDR1 SGHNT, CDR2 YENEEA. The CDR3 covers 14 residues. Unmatched junction bases numbered 7, after V lost 5 bases and J lost 10 bases. CDR3 in DNA: TGTGCCAGCAGCACGGGACAGGGGAGGGAGGAGCTGTTTTTT. It codes for CASSTGQGREELFF.

The chain employs TRBV10-3 and TRBJ2-2; 9 bases align to TRBD1. From germline, CDR1 is ENHRY and CDR2 SYGVKD. There are 14 residues in the CDR3. The junction had 0 bases not matched to a gene; V was cut back by 4 bases and J by 3 bases. In nucleotides, the CDR3 is TGTGCCATCAGTGGGACAGGGGACACCGGGGAGCTGTTTTTT. Protein product: CAISGTGDTGELFF.

The chain links TRBV27 to TRBJ2-2; 8 bases match TRBD2. CDR3 length: 17 amino acids. The J segment lost 4 bases and the V segment lost 8 bases, leaving 15 bases of the junction unmatched. The germline V gene encodes CDR1 MNHEY and CDR2 SMNVEV (reference sequence). CDR3: CASARSLPAGGTGELFF. CDR3 DNA sequence: TGTGCCAGCGCTCGCTCCCTTCCGGCGGGGGGCACCGGGGAGCTGTTTTTT.

The chain combines TRBV2 with TRBJ2-4; 7 bases match TRBD1. The CDR3 consists of 12 residues. J was trimmed by 5 bases and V by 6 bases; bases with no gene match: 1. The V gene's germline CDR1 is SNHLY and CDR2 FYNNEI. The DNA of the CDR3 is TGTGCCAGCAGGACAGGGCAAAACATTCAGTACTTC. Its protein product is CASRTGQNIQYF.

The CDR3 nucleotides are TGTGCCAGCAGTTTAATATCGGAGACCCAGTACTTC. Translation: CASSLISETQYF. The rearrangement links TRBV28 to TRBJ2-5; no definite D call. Germline V gene lookup returns CDR1 MDHEN and CDR2 SYDVKM. The CDR3 covers 12 residues. V lost 2 bases to trimming and J lost 5 bases, with 6 bases between them.

V and J are TRBV7-3 and TRBJ2-5; 15 bases map to TRBD2. The V and J ends lost 4 bases and 5 bases, in that order; junction bases with no gene match: 5. The CDR3 length is 16 residues. The germline CDR1 and CDR2 sequences are SGHTA and FQGTGA. For the CDR3, the DNA is TGTGCCAGCAGCTCCTGGACTAGCGGGGGGGTGGAGACCCAGTACTTC. Its translation: CASSSWTSGGVETQYF.

J is TRBJ1-3 and V is TRBV12-5; D uncertain. In germline, CDR1 is LGHNT, CDR2 FRNRAP. Trimming cost V 7 bases and J 10 bases, with 14 bases left between them. The CDR3 spans 12 residues. CDR3 loop: CASASRSGTIYF. The CDR3 DNA reads as TGTGCTAGTGCCTCTAGGAGCGGAACCATATATTTT.

The J gene is TRBJ2-2, the V gene TRBV5-4; D is ambiguous. The CDR3 contains 12 residues. Germline V CDR1 and CDR2: SGHNT, YYREEE (reference sequence). Trimming removed 5 bases at V and 2 bases at J, with 4 bases between. The CDR3, as DNA: TGTGCCAGCAGGGCAAACACCGGGGAGCTGTTTTTT. As protein: CASRANTGELFF. Drawing the rest from reference TRBV5-4 and TRBJ2-2, the complete variable domain is ETGVTQSPTHLIKTRGQQVTLRCSSQSGHNTVSWYQQALGQGPQFIFQYYREEENGRGNFPPRFSGLQFPNYSSELNVNALELDDSALYLCASRANTGELFFGEGSRLTVL.

The chain employs TRBV18 and TRBJ2-7; a possible D gene is TRBD1 (6 bases). V lost 6 bases, J lost 0 bases, and 6 bases lay in between. There are 12 residues in the CDR3. In germline, CDR1 is KGHSH, CDR2 LQKENI. CDR3 loop: CASSGASYEQYF. The CDR3 DNA reads TGTGCCAGCTCGGGGGCCTCCTACGAGCAGTACTTC.

This chain joins TRBV4-1 and TRBJ2-7; TRBD2 matches 11 bases. V gave up 1 base and J gave up 3 bases; unmatched junction bases: 11. Germline CDR1 and CDR2: MGHRA and YSYEKL. This CDR3 is 18 amino acids long. The CDR3 here is CASSQGLAGGTLFYEQYF. In DNA form, the CDR3 reads TGCGCCAGCAGCCAAGGGCTAGCGGGGGGCACCCTTTTCTACGAGCAGTACTTC.

This rearrangement joins TRBV30 to TRBJ1-1, with a weak D call TRBD1 (6 bases). Germline CDR1 is GTSNPN and CDR2 is SVGIG (reference sequence). This CDR3 is 13 amino acids long. V lost 3 bases and J lost 1, with 9 bases in between. CDR3 region: CAWRGQWNTEAFF. In DNA form, the CDR3 reads TGTGCCTGGAGAGGACAGTGGAACACTGAAGCTTTCTTT.

This clone was observed a handful of times. The genes are TRBV19 and TRBJ2-1; 8 nucleotides agree with TRBD1. The CDR3 covers 14 residues. Per the germline V gene, CDR1 is LNHDA and CDR2 is SQIVND (reference sequence). The V gene end was trimmed by 3 bases and the J gene end by 10 bases; junction bases not matched to a gene: 8. The CDR3 DNA sequence: TGTGCCAGTAGTATCGGGACAGGTTTGGTAGAGCAGTTCTTC. Encoded protein: CASSIGTGLVEQFF.

A remark on this clone: At one end the junction does not follow the germline gene, possibly because of a read error. Distinct nucleotide sequences in the sample also encode this CDR3. The chain is built from TRBV10-1 and TRBJ2-6, with D uncertain. From germline, CDR1 is WNHNN and CDR2 SYGVQD (reference sequence). This CDR3 spans 15 amino acids. The CDR3 coding sequence is TGCGCCAGTAGTGATAGCAGCTCTGGGGCCAACGTCCTGACTTTC. It is translated as CASSDSSSGANVLTF.

V gene TRBV12-3 or TRBV12-4 combines with J gene TRBJ2-5; D uncertain. Trimming took off 6 bases at V and 3 bases at J, with 8 bases between the two ends. The CDR3 consists of 12 residues. The CDR3 DNA is TGTGCCAGCAGCTCCCCAGAAGAGACCCAGTACTTC. Translated, it gives CASSSPEETQYF.

The chain combines TRBV27 with TRBJ2-3, with 13 bases identical to TRBD2. The ends lost 7 bases at V and 11 bases at J; junction bases unmatched: 12. The germline gives CDR1 MNHEY, CDR2 SMNVEV (reference sequence). The CDR3 covers 15 residues. The CDR3 DNA reads TGTGCCAGCACCAAACTAGCGGGGGGGCCGGGAGAGCAGTATTTT. This encodes CASTKLAGGPGEQYF.